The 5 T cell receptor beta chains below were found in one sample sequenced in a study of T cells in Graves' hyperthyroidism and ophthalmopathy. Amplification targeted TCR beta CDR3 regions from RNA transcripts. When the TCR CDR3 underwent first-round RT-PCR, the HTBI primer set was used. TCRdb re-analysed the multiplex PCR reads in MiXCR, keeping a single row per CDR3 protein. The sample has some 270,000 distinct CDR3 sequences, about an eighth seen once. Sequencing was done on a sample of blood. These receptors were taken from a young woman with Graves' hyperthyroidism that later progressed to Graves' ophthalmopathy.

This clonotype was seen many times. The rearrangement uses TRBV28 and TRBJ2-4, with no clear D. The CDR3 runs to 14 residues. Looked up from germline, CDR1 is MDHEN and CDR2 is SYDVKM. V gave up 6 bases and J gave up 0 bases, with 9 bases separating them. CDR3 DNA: TGTGCCAGCAGCCGGTTGATAGCCAAAAACATTCAGTACTTC. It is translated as CASSRLIAKNIQYF.

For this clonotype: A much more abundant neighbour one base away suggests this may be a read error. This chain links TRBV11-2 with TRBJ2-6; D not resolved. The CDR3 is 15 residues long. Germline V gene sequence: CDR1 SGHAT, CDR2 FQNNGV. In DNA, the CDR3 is TGTGCCCGCAGCTCCGGGTTCTCTGGGGCCAACGTCCTGACTTTC. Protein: CARSSGFSGANVLTF.

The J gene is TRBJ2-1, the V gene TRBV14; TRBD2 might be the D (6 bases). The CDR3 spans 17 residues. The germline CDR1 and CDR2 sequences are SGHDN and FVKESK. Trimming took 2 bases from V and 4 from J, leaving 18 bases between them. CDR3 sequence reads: CASSQISWRDGYNEQFF. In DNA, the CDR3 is TGTGCCAGCAGCCAAATCTCCTGGAGGGATGGATACAATGAGCAGTTCTTC. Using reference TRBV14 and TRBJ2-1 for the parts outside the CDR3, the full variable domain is EAGVTQFPSHSVIEKGQTVTLRCDPISGHDNLYWYRRVMGKEIKFLLHFVKESKQDESGMPNNRFLAERTGGTYSTLKVQPAELEDSGVYFCASSQISWRDGYNEQFFGPGTRLTVL.

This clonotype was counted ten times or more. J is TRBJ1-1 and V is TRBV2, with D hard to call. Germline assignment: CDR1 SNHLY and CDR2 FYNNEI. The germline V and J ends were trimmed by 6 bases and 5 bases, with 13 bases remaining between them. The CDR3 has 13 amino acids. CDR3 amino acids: CASRGRSGTEAFF. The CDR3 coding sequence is TGTGCCAGCAGAGGAAGAAGCGGGACTGAAGCTTTCTTT.

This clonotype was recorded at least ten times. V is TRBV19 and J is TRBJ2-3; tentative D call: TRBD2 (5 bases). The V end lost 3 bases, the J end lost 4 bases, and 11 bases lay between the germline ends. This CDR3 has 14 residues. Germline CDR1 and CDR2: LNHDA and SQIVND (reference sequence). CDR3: CASSILASSDTQYF. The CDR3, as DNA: TGTGCCAGTAGTATCCTAGCATCGTCAGATACGCAGTATTTT. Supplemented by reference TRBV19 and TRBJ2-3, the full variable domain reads DGGITQSPKYLFRKEGQNVTLSCEQNLNHDAMYWYRQDPGQGLRLIYYSQIVNDFQKGDIAEGYSVSREKKESFPLTVTSAQKNPTAFYLCASSILASSDTQYFGPGTRLTVL.